The present T cell receptor beta chain was sequenced within a study of T cells after yellow fever vaccination. Study-wide points: Weaker, the secondary response had a peak occurring faster, on day 5 versus 15. After the booster, roughly 96% of CD4 and about nine tenths of CD8 primary-response clones were re-detected. Abundant clonotypes from the bulk population could contaminate FACS-sorted repertoires.

CDR3 length equals 17 residues. CDR1 and CDR2 from the germline V gene are SGHAT and FQNNGV. Germline trimming cut 5 bases from V and 5 bases from J; bases unmatched to any gene: 5. TCRdb re-called the 5' RACE reads through MiXCR, storing one row per CDR3 protein. The sample lists hundreds of thousands of distinct CDR3 sequences, 10% to 15% seen once, with approximately 15% in the top ten. As concerns this clonotype: The antigen is not known.

V is TRBV11-2 and J is TRBJ2-2, with 16 bases lining up with TRBD2. This sequence was found in a man aged 30 to 39 who received the YFV17D yellow fever vaccine. This specimen was PBMCs, taken on the day of the yellow fever booster vaccination. Written as DNA, the CDR3 is TGTGCCAGCAGCCAGGGACTAGCGGGAGGGCTTACCGGGGAGCTGTTTTTT. This translates into CASSQGLAGGLTGELFF.